This T cell receptor beta chain came from a study of T cell responses to AZD1222 COVID-19 vaccine. This clone was seen a single time. Combined were second doses at about 4 or about 12 weeks. TCRdb keeps only in-frame clones here, not all; method: immunoSEQ multiplex PCR. The sample holds over 130,000 clones, approximately 87% seen once. CDR1 and CDR2 from the germline V gene are WNHNN and SYGVQD (reference sequence). V lost 1 base, J lost 7 bases, and 10 bases lay in between. The CDR3 is 13 residues long. The receptor was isolated from an adult who received the AZD1222 COVID-19 vaccine. The V gene is TRBV10-1, the J gene TRBJ1-1; no definite D call. The source material was peripheral blood, sampled 28 days after the second AZD1222 dose. CDR3 loop: CASSEFSMSEAFF. CDR3 coding DNA: TGCGCCAGCAGTGAGTTTAGTATGAGTGAAGCTTTCTTT.